The 32 T cell receptor beta chains below come from one sample, sequenced in a study of cytomegalovirus exposure and HLA in healthy donors (dated by TCRdb to about 2017). Libraries were made using the immunoSEQ multiplex PCR assay. The multiplex PCR relied on a mix of 60 forward primers for TCR Vbeta segments and 13 reverse primers for TCR Jbeta segments. Sourced from immuneACCESS, this table was stored by TCRdb with only in-frame sequences that have V and J called. A share of the clones is absent; for the studies checked, an unresolved V gene accounts for under half, and the remainder has no known explanation. A total of 90,000 to 110,000 clones appear in this sample, around 75% of them only once. The top ten constitute 2.1% of the sample. The specimen was PBMCs. These receptors were taken from a man younger than 40 in good health and CMV-seronegative.

The chain is built from TRBV7-6 and TRBJ2-1; 14 bases line up with TRBD2. Germline loops: CDR1 SGHVS, CDR2 FNYEAQ. The CDR3 spans 16 residues. Unmatched junction bases numbered 3, after V lost 4 bases and J lost 4 bases. This CDR3 is CASSSRTSGRYNEQFF. CDR3 bases: TGTGCCAGCAGCTCTAGGACTAGCGGGAGGTACAATGAGCAGTTCTTC.

The rearrangement uses TRBV28 and TRBJ2-3, with 9 nucleotides matching TRBD1. From germline, CDR1 is MDHEN and CDR2 SYDVKM. The CDR3 is made up of 13 amino acids. The V and J ends lost 6 bases and 6 bases, in that order; junction bases with no gene match: 4. The CDR3 bases are TGTGCCAGCAGCGGACAGGGGAGTGATACGCAGTATTTT. This codes for CASSGQGSDTQYF.

The chain combines TRBV6-1 with TRBJ2-2; 8 bases line up with TRBD2. V lost 4 bases to trimming and J lost 0 bases; unmatched junction nucleotides: 1. In germline, CDR1 is MNHNS, CDR2 SASEGT. This CDR3 has 15 amino acids. The CDR3: CASSATSANTGELFF. CDR3 DNA: TGTGCCAGCAGTGCGACTAGCGCGAACACCGGGGAGCTGTTTTTT.

This clone was counted between two and nine times. The chain combines TRBV9 with TRBJ2-3; 8 bases are shared with TRBD2. Germline V CDR1 and CDR2: SGDLS, YYNGEE. The J segment lost 0 bases and the V segment lost 0 bases, leaving 3 bases of the junction unmatched. This CDR3 comprises 16 residues. DNA of the CDR3: TGTGCCAGCAGCGTAGATAGCGGGGAGAGCACAGATACGCAGTATTTT. This codes for CASSVDSGESTDTQYF.

V and J are TRBV30 and TRBJ1-2; D gene ambiguous. CDR3 size: 11 residues. Per germline, CDR1 GTSNPN and CDR2 SVGIG (reference sequence). The V end was cut by 5 bases, the J end by 3 bases, with 7 bases between. CDR3 bases: TGTGCCTGGGGCCCGTACTATGGCTACACCTTC. Translation gives CAWGPYYGYTF.

V and J are TRBV5-6 and TRBJ2-3; a weak D match, TRBD1 (6 bases). V dropped 0 bases and J dropped 1 base, with 12 bases sitting between them. This CDR3 spans 16 amino acids. Germline V gene data show CDR1 as SGHDT and CDR2 as YYEEEE. The CDR3 spells CASSLGTDQRTDTQYF. For the CDR3, the DNA is TGTGCCAGCAGCTTGGGGACAGACCAACGCACAGATACGCAGTATTTT.

The chain has TRBV7-9 and TRBJ2-5, with 7 bases matching TRBD1. The CDR3 loop spans 13 amino acids. Germline CDR1 and CDR2: SEHNR and FQNEAQ (reference sequence). The junction had 5 bases not matched to a gene; V was cut back by 5 bases and J by 5 bases. The CDR3 bases are TGTGCCAGCAGCGGACAGGTTGGGGAGACCCAGTACTTC. This gives the protein CASSGQVGETQYF.

V usage is TRBV6-6 and J usage is TRBJ2-3, with 7 bases aligning to TRBD1. The CDR3 runs to 14 residues. J gave up 1 base and V 8 bases, and 6 bases lay outside the gene matches. Germline V gene sequence: CDR1 MNHNY, CDR2 SVGAGI (reference sequence). The CDR3 loop is CASQQGQGTDTQYF. CDR3 DNA sequence: TGTGCCAGCCAACAGGGGCAAGGCACAGATACGCAGTATTTT.

This clone was picked up many times. The J gene is TRBJ1-5, the V gene TRBV5-1, with 7 bases fitting TRBD1. Trimming at V came to 0 bases and at J to 7 bases, leaving 7 bases not matched to a gene. The CDR3 loop spans 15 amino acids. Germline CDR1 is SGHRS and CDR2 is YFSETQ. CDR3 sequence reads: CASSLEGAQGQPQHF. The CDR3 nucleotides read TGCGCCAGCAGCTTGGAGGGGGCCCAGGGCCAGCCCCAGCATTTT.

The J gene is TRBJ1-4, the V gene TRBV30; D perhaps matches TRBD1 (5 bases). The CDR3 consists of 17 residues. Germline V gene lookup returns CDR1 GTSNPN and CDR2 SVGIG (reference sequence). V lost 1 base, J lost 8 bases, and 23 bases lay in between. The CDR3 region is CAWSGPRGGGAGEKLFF. The CDR3 bases are TGTGCCTGGAGTGGACCACGGGGCGGCGGGGCAGGGGAAAAACTGTTTTTT.

The chain employs TRBV4-1 and TRBJ2-1; D perhaps matches TRBD2 (6 bases). Germline V gene sequence: CDR1 MGHRA, CDR2 YSYEKL. There are 16 residues in the CDR3. V shed 0 bases and J shed 5 bases, with 14 bases lying between them. CDR3 coding DNA: TGCGCCAGCAGCCAAGATGGCGGGAATATTAACAATGAGCAGTTCTTC. As protein: CASSQDGGNINNEQFF.

Points on this clone: Other DNA sequences in the same sample also yield this CDR3. CDR3 residues: CAISAGMNTEAFF. DNA for the CDR3: TGTGCCATCAGTGCGGGAATGAACACTGAAGCTTTCTTT. This chain joins TRBV10-3 and TRBJ1-1; D remains unclear. The V gene's germline CDR1 is ENHRY and CDR2 SYGVKD. V lost 4 bases and J 0 bases, leaving 6 bases between the germline ends. This CDR3 is built from 13 residues.

The chain recombines TRBV5-6 with TRBJ2-7; TRBD1 is a possible D gene (6 bases). The length of the CDR3 is 13 residues. CDR1 is SGHDT and CDR2 is YYEEEE in the germline V gene. Trimming stripped 1 base from V and 5 bases from J, with 10 bases between. CDR3 sequence reads: CASSLTGSHEQYF. As DNA, the CDR3 is TGTGCCAGCAGCTTGACAGGGTCCCACGAGCAGTACTTC.

The chain employs TRBV4-3 and TRBJ1-2; D ambiguous. CDR1 LGHNA and CDR2 YSLEER come from the germline V gene. V lost 0 bases and J lost 4, with 12 bases in between. CDR3 length: 15 amino acids. The CDR3 region has the DNA TGCGCCAGCAGCCAAGACGACGGGGTTGGCTATGGCTACACCTTC. Translating gives CASSQDDGVGYGYTF.

CDR3 bases: TGTGCCATCAGTGAGTTAAGGGCTAGCGGGAGCTACGAGCAGTACTTC. Translated, it gives CAISELRASGSYEQYF. The chain combines TRBV10-3 with TRBJ2-7; 10 nucleotides agree with TRBD2. CDR1 and CDR2 from the germline V gene are ENHRY and SYGVKD. CDR3 length: 16 amino acids. Trimming took 1 base from V and 3 from J; bases not matched to a gene: 6.

This clone has only a few counts. V usage is TRBV5-1 and J usage is TRBJ2-3; TRBD1 aligns across 11 bases. There are 14 residues in the CDR3. After removal of 4 bases from V and 8 bases from J, the junction contained 6 bases not matched to a gene. Germline V gene sequence: CDR1 SGHRS, CDR2 YFSETQ. This chain's CDR3 is CASSPVGQGATQYF. Written as DNA, the CDR3 is TGCGCCAGCAGCCCCGTTGGACAGGGGGCTACGCAGTATTTT.

This sequence joins TRBV28 and TRBJ1-5; 8 positions match TRBD1. Per the germline V gene, CDR1 is MDHEN and CDR2 is SYDVKM. J gave up 2 bases and V 3 bases, and 3 bases lay outside the gene matches. The CDR3 has 15 residues. CDR3 amino acids: CASSFQTGGNQPQHF. The CDR3 DNA reads TGTGCCAGCAGTTTTCAGACAGGGGGCAATCAGCCCCAGCATTTT.

The gene calls are TRBV5-1 and TRBJ1-1; possible D gene TRBD1, 5 bases. The germline V gene has CDR1 SGHRS and CDR2 YFSETQ. The CDR3 has 14 residues. V was shortened by 1 base and J by 5 bases, with 12 bases between the two germline ends. The CDR3: CASSLLPGETEAFF. The CDR3 DNA reads as TGCGCCAGCAGCTTGCTACCGGGGGAAACTGAAGCTTTCTTT.

The chain has TRBV28 and TRBJ2-7; TRBD1 matches 8 bases. Germline trimming cut 2 bases from V and 5 bases from J; bases unmatched to any gene: 14. Germline values: CDR1 MDHEN, CDR2 SYDVKM. The CDR3 loop spans 17 amino acids. The CDR3 reads CASSLPRTGGSFHEQYF. The CDR3 DNA reads as TGTGCCAGCAGTTTACCCAGAACAGGGGGGTCCTTTCACGAGCAGTACTTC.

The rearrangement joins TRBV30 to TRBJ2-3; D not resolved. The length of the CDR3 is 13 residues. Germline assignment: CDR1 GTSNPN and CDR2 SVGIG (reference sequence). Trimming took off 0 bases at V and 5 bases at J, with 9 bases between the two ends. CDR3 loop: CAWSVRRGDTQYF. The CDR3 nucleotides read TGTGCCTGGAGTGTACGGCGCGGAGATACGCAGTATTTT.

The J gene is TRBJ1-3, the V gene TRBV2; D ambiguous. The CDR3 spans 11 residues. V lost 8 bases, J lost 3 bases, and 5 bases lay in between. Looked up from germline, CDR1 is SNHLY and CDR2 is FYNNEI. CDR3 region: CASRGGNTIYF. The CDR3 DNA reads TGTGCCAGCCGCGGTGGAAACACCATATATTTT.

The count of this clone is one. The rearrangement uses TRBV30 and TRBJ1-4; D possibly corresponds to TRBD1 (5 bases). Germline-derived CDR1 and CDR2 are GTSNPN and SVGIG (reference sequence). This CDR3 has 15 amino acids. V gave up 0 bases and J gave up 3 bases, with 11 bases separating them. Written as DNA, the CDR3 is TGTGCCTGGAGTGTAAGCGGGGGGGCTAATGAAAAACTGTTTTTT. As protein: CAWSVSGGANEKLFF.

This clone was counted a few times. The V and J genes are TRBV4-1 and TRBJ2-3; 9 bases are a match to TRBD2. CDR3 length: 16 residues. V trimming: 5 bases; J trimming: 2 bases; junction bases outside the gene matches: 8. Per germline, CDR1 MGHRA and CDR2 YSYEKL. CDR3 coding DNA: TGCGCCAGCAGCGAGAGACTAGCGGATTACACAGATACGCAGTATTTT. Residues: CASSERLADYTDTQYF.

This rearrangement joins TRBV4-1 to TRBJ2-3; weak D call: TRBD1 (6 bases). CDR1 and CDR2 from the germline V gene are MGHRA and YSYEKL. Between the trimmed V and J ends, which lost 1 base and 0 bases, there was a span of 8 bases. This CDR3 contains 15 residues. The CDR3 nucleotides are TGCGCCAGCAGCCAAGGACAGGAGAGCACAGATACGCAGTATTTT. This translates into CASSQGQESTDTQYF.

V usage is TRBV4-2 and J usage is TRBJ1-5; 8 nucleotides agree with TRBD1. V was clipped by 0 bases and J by 5 bases; unmatched bases: 3. Germline V lookup: CDR1 LGHNA, CDR2 YNFKEQ. This CDR3 spans 15 amino acids. The CDR3 region is CASSQDFRGHQPQHF. CDR3 bases: TGTGCCAGCAGCCAAGATTTCAGGGGGCATCAGCCCCAGCATTTT.

The chain carries TRBV5-1 and TRBJ2-7; 7 bases map to TRBD1. The CDR3 spans 13 residues. With V trimmed by 4 bases and J by 6 bases, 7 bases remained unmatched. Germline V gene lookup returns CDR1 SGHRS and CDR2 YFSETQ. This chain's CDR3 is CASSEPGTVEQYF. The CDR3 DNA reads TGCGCCAGCAGCGAACCCGGGACAGTCGAGCAGTACTTC.

The chain combines TRBV5-8 with TRBJ1-2; tentative D call: TRBD1 (5 bases). In germline, CDR1 is SGHTS, CDR2 YDEGEE. Deletions cut 7 bases from V and 4 bases from J, with 20 bases between. The CDR3 has 15 residues. CDR3 in DNA: TGTGCCAGCCGCCCGACCGCAGGGCCGGCCTATGGCTACACCTTC. It encodes CASRPTAGPAYGYTF. Combining the CDR3 with reference TRBV5-8 and TRBJ1-2 gives the whole variable domain EAGVTQSPTHLIKTRGQQATLRCSPISGHTSVYWYQQALGLGLQFLLWYDEGEERNRGNFPPRFSGRQFPNYSSELNVNALELEDSALYLCASRPTAGPAYGYTFGSGTRLTVV.

This clone was seen a few times. This chain joins TRBV5-6 and TRBJ1-4; D possibly corresponds to TRBD1 (5 bases). The V end lost 3 bases, the J end lost 10 bases, and 10 bases lay between the germline ends. The germline gives CDR1 SGHDT, CDR2 YYEEEE. There are 12 residues in the CDR3. The CDR3 is CASSSLGGKLFF. The CDR3 region has the DNA TGTGCCAGCAGCTCCCTGGGGGGAAAACTGTTTTTT.

The rearrangement uses TRBV5-8 and TRBJ1-1; possible D gene TRBD1, 5 bases. Germline assignment: CDR1 SGHTS and CDR2 YDEGEE. V was trimmed by 5 bases and J by 1 base, leaving 9 bases between them. This CDR3 has 13 amino acids. In DNA, the CDR3 is TGTGCCAGCAGTCCGACAGAGAACACTGAAGCTTTCTTT. Translation gives CASSPTENTEAFF.

The genes are TRBV5-6 and TRBJ2-1, with 7 bases matching TRBD1. The CDR3 runs to 14 residues. V dropped 4 bases and J dropped 4; count of bases not matched to a gene: 5. In germline, CDR1 is SGHDT, CDR2 YYEEEE. The CDR3 DNA is TGTGCCAGCAGCACCCTGGGACAGTACAATGAGCAGTTCTTC. Its translation is CASSTLGQYNEQFF.

This rearrangement joins TRBV7-3 to TRBJ2-2; D is unresolved. V dropped 1 base and J dropped 6 bases, with 9 bases sitting between them. Germline lookup yields CDR1 SGHTA and CDR2 FQGTGA. The CDR3 totals 14 residues. CDR3 nucleotides: TGTGCCAGCAGCTTAATTAATAGTGCCGGGGAGCTGTTTTTT. The encoded protein is CASSLINSAGELFF.

The chain recombines TRBV6-6 with TRBJ1-2; 7 bases are a match to TRBD1. Germline V gene sequence: CDR1 MNHNY, CDR2 SVGAGI (reference sequence). V trimming: 2 bases; J trimming: 8 bases; junction bases outside the gene matches: 14. This CDR3 comprises 16 residues. This CDR3 is CASSYGETGAPRGYTF. CDR3 in DNA: TGTGCCAGCAGTTACGGGGAAACAGGGGCGCCGCGAGGCTACACCTTC.